The 22 T cell receptor beta chains presented below share a single source sample, sequenced in a study of neurological immune-mediated disorders. TCRdb fed the 5' RACE reads into MiXCR, producing one record per CDR3 protein. Of about 50,000 distinct CDR3 sequences in the sample, 10% were seen once. Sequencing input: PBMCs. All receptors derive from a man between 65 and 85 years old with HTLV-1-associated myelopathy (HAM/TSP).

This clonotype was recorded at least ten times. The chain employs TRBV5-1 and TRBJ1-5; D is ambiguous. The CDR3 extends over 15 amino acids. The germline CDR1 and CDR2 sequences are SGHRS and YFSETQ. Trimming cost V 4 bases and J 5 bases, with 16 bases left between them. CDR3 loop: CASSPSGLDYQPQHF. CDR3 sequence (DNA): TGCGCCAGCAGCCCTTCGGGCCTTGACTATCAGCCCCAGCATTTT.

The sample holds many counts of this clonotype. This sequence joins TRBV9 and TRBJ2-1; D is uncertain. This CDR3 comprises 12 residues. CDR1 is SGDLS, CDR2 YYNGEE, per germline. The ends were cut back, 0 bases at V and 7 bases at J, with 5 bases in the middle. CDR3 protein: CASSVATNEQFF. The CDR3 DNA is TGTGCCAGCAGCGTAGCTACGAATGAGCAGTTCTTC.

This clonotype was found many times. The genes are TRBV20-1 and TRBJ1-2; TRBD1 matches at 10 bases. V lost 5 bases to trimming and J lost 6 bases; unmatched junction nucleotides: 6. The CDR3 loop spans 13 amino acids. Germline CDR1 reads DFQATT; CDR2 reads SNEGSKA (reference sequence). The CDR3 nucleotides read TGCAGTGCTTGGGACAGGGGATATGATGGCTACACCTTC. It specifies CSAWDRGYDGYTF.

This clonotype was recorded many times. The chain uses TRBV20-1 and TRBJ2-7; no clear D. The CDR3 is 11 amino acids. The germline CDR1 and CDR2 sequences are DFQATT and SNEGSKA (reference sequence). Trimming removed 4 bases from V and 6 bases from J, with 10 bases in between. The CDR3 is CSAIASLEQYF. Here the CDR3 DNA reads TGCAGTGCTATCGCCTCCCTCGAGCAGTACTTC.

This clonotype counts as medium-sized (0.01 to 0.1%). V gene TRBV4-3 combines with J gene TRBJ2-3; 11 bases match TRBD2. With 3 bases clipped from V and 3 bases from J, the junction kept 8 bases outside the gene matches. Germline CDR1 reads LGHNA; CDR2 reads YSLEER. The CDR3 has 17 amino acids. In DNA form, the CDR3 reads TGCGCCAGCAGCCAGGAAACTAGCGGGAGTTGGACAGATACGCAGTATTTT. Protein: CASSQETSGSWTDTQYF.

There are many counts of this clonotype. J is TRBJ2-1 and V is TRBV10-2; the match to TRBD2 covers 14 bases. Trimming cost V 6 bases and J 4 bases; bases outside gene matches: 14. Germline V gene data show CDR1 as WSHSY and CDR2 as SAAADI. This CDR3 comprises 19 residues. The CDR3 region has the DNA TGCGCCAGCAGGACTGCCGGGACTAGCGGGAGCCATGCGTACAATGAGCAGTTCTTC. It yields the protein CASRTAGTSGSHAYNEQFF.

The chain joins TRBV7-3 to TRBJ2-1; D gene ambiguous. This CDR3 has 13 amino acids. In germline, CDR1 is SGHTA, CDR2 FQGTGA. V was clipped by 5 bases and J by 6 bases, with 11 bases between them. The CDR3 DNA is TGTGCCAGCAGCCTCCAGTCCGGCAATGAGCAGTTCTTC. Its protein is CASSLQSGNEQFF.

This clonotype was seen repeatedly, ten times or more. This chain joins TRBV20-1 and TRBJ2-3; no firm D call. Germline loops: CDR1 DFQATT, CDR2 SNEGSKA (reference sequence). This CDR3 comprises 12 residues. V gave up 3 bases and J gave up 5 bases, with 9 bases separating them. CDR3 region: CSARGLGDTQYF. CDR3 bases: TGCAGTGCTAGGGGCCTTGGAGATACGCAGTATTTT.

This clonotype was seen at least ten times. This sequence joins TRBV5-1 and TRBJ2-7; 8 bases are a match to TRBD1. CDR1 is SGHRS and CDR2 is YFSETQ in the germline V gene. The J segment lost 2 bases and the V segment lost 2 bases, leaving 6 bases of the junction unmatched. The CDR3 contains 15 residues. CDR3 loop: CASSLRQGTTYEQYF. The CDR3 DNA follows: TGCGCCAGCAGCTTAAGACAGGGGACAACCTACGAGCAGTACTTC. The full variable domain, rest sourced from reference TRBV5-1 and TRBJ2-7, is KAGVTQTPRYLIKTRGQQVTLSCSPISGHRSVSWYQQTPGQGLQFLFEYFSETQRNKGNFPGRFSGRQFSNSRSEMNVSTLELGDSALYLCASSLRQGTTYEQYFGPGTRLTVT.

There are many counts of this clonotype. The chain is built from TRBV14 and TRBJ2-3; D is unclear. Trimming cost V 1 base and J 9 bases, with 11 bases left between them. CDR1 and CDR2 from the germline V gene are SGHDN and FVKESK. The CDR3 runs 13 residues. CDR3 protein: CASSQVGPLTQYF. CDR3 DNA sequence: TGTGCCAGCAGCCAAGTCGGGCCGCTGACGCAGTATTTT.

In this sample, this clonotype turned up many times. The chain combines TRBV20-1 with TRBJ2-1; 11 nucleotides align to TRBD2. The V segment lost 5 bases and the J segment 6 bases; nucleotides outside the gene matches: 3. Germline-derived CDR1 and CDR2 are DFQATT and SNEGSKA (reference sequence). The CDR3 is made up of 13 amino acids. CDR3 bases: TGCAGTGCTGAACTAGCGGGAGCCAATGAGCAGTTCTTC. Protein sequence: CSAELAGANEQFF.

This clonotype was detected a few times. This chain joins TRBV28 and TRBJ2-7; D remains unclear. The germline V gene encodes CDR1 MDHEN and CDR2 SYDVKM. Trimming cost V 3 bases and J 2 bases, with 8 bases left between them. The CDR3 runs 13 residues. CDR3 coding DNA: TGTGCCAGCAGTTTGGGCAGCCCCTACGAGCAGTACTTC. This codes for CASSLGSPYEQYF.

This clonotype was seen a single time. This chain joins TRBV20-1 and TRBJ1-1, with no clear D. This CDR3 is 13 amino acids long. Between the trimmed V and J ends, which lost 3 bases and 1 base, there was a span of 9 bases. The germline V gene encodes CDR1 DFQATT and CDR2 SNEGSKA (reference sequence). Here the CDR3 DNA reads TGCAGTGCTAGGCGCCAGTGGAACACTGAAGCTTTCTTT. Its protein product is CSARRQWNTEAFF.

This clonotype was seen at least ten times. V usage is TRBV5-1 and J usage is TRBJ2-1, with no clear D. Per the germline V gene, CDR1 is SGHRS and CDR2 is YFSETQ. V was shortened by 0 bases and J by 6 bases, with 13 bases between the two germline ends. The CDR3 sequence is 15 residues long. The CDR3 is CASSLGQSLGNEQFF. The CDR3 DNA reads TGCGCCAGCAGCTTGGGGCAGTCTCTTGGCAATGAGCAGTTCTTC.

This clonotype was seen at least ten times. V gene TRBV18 combines with J gene TRBJ1-1, with unresolved D. CDR3 length equals 13 residues. V was trimmed by 4 bases and J by 4 bases, leaving 10 bases between them. In germline, CDR1 is KGHSH, CDR2 LQKENI. This CDR3 reads CASSLRSGTEAFF. The CDR3 bases are TGTGCCAGCTCACTCCGGTCGGGCACTGAAGCTTTCTTT. Full variable domain (rest looked up from reference TRBV18 and TRBJ1-1): NAGVMQNPRHLVRRRGQEARLRCSPMKGHSHVYWYRQLPEEGLKFMVYLQKENIIDESGMPKERFSAEFPKEGPSILRIQQVVRGDSAAYFCASSLRSGTEAFFGQGTRLTVV.

This clonotype has only a few counts. The J gene is TRBJ2-5, the V gene TRBV11-2, with D unresolved. V lost 5 bases and J lost 5, with 12 bases in between. The CDR3 consists of 13 residues. Per germline, CDR1 SGHAT and CDR2 FQNNGV. CDR3 nucleotide sequence: TGTGCCAGCAGCCCCCTGGAGAGGGAGACCCAGTACTTC. Translated, it gives CASSPLERETQYF.

This sequence joins TRBV20-1 and TRBJ2-4; TRBD1 is a possible D gene (6 bases). This CDR3 comprises 13 residues. The germline gives CDR1 DFQATT, CDR2 SNEGSKA (reference sequence). V was pared by 1 base and J by 8 bases, with 12 bases between. Here the CDR3 reads CSARGLRGDIQYF. DNA of the CDR3: TGCAGTGCTAGAGGGCTCAGGGGTGACATTCAGTACTTC.

This clonotype occurred many times. The genes are TRBV20-1 and TRBJ2-2; D is possibly TRBD1 or TRBD2 (5 bases each). Per germline, CDR1 DFQATT and CDR2 SNEGSKA (reference sequence). Trimming removed 3 bases from V and 4 bases from J, with 12 bases in between. CDR3 length equals 14 residues. CDR3 sequence reads: CSASRDGITGELFF. The CDR3 DNA sequence: TGCAGTGCTAGTCGGGACGGGATCACCGGGGAGCTGTTTTTT.

This clonotype was recorded at least ten times. This chain uses TRBV9 with TRBJ2-7; no firm D call. V dropped 0 bases and J dropped 1 base, with 8 bases sitting between them. Germline V gene lookup returns CDR1 SGDLS and CDR2 YYNGEE. The CDR3 is 14 residues long. The CDR3 bases are TGTGCCAGCAGCGTAGATGTGGGATCCTACGAGCAGTACTTC. Protein: CASSVDVGSYEQYF.

This clonotype was observed at least ten times. The chain couples TRBV5-1 to TRBJ2-7; D assignment may be TRBD1 or TRBD2 (6 bases each). CDR1 and CDR2 (germline): SGHRS, YFSETQ. There are 15 residues in the CDR3. V was clipped by 0 bases and J by 5 bases, with 15 bases between them. The CDR3 DNA is TGCGCCAGCAGCTTGGCCGTTGGAGGGGGGAACGAGCAGTACTTC. This codes for CASSLAVGGGNEQYF.

This chain links TRBV5-1 with TRBJ2-1; 8 positions match TRBD2. V gave up 2 bases and J gave up 8 bases; unmatched junction bases: 9. The germline V gene has CDR1 SGHRS and CDR2 YFSETQ. This CDR3 region has 15 residues. This CDR3 reads CASSLTSGGTYEQFF. CDR3 nucleotides: TGCGCCAGCAGCTTAACTAGCGGTGGGACCTATGAGCAGTTCTTC.

In regard to this clonotype: Possible read error: a much larger clone is one base away. The rearrangement joins TRBV10-3 to TRBJ1-5, with TRBD1 matching over 9 bases. CDR3 length equals 13 residues. The germline CDR1 and CDR2 sequences are ENHRY and SYGVKD. CDR3 nucleotide sequence: TGTGTCATTCGGACAGGGGCTAATCAGCCCCAGCATTTT. Residues: CVIRTGANQPQHF.